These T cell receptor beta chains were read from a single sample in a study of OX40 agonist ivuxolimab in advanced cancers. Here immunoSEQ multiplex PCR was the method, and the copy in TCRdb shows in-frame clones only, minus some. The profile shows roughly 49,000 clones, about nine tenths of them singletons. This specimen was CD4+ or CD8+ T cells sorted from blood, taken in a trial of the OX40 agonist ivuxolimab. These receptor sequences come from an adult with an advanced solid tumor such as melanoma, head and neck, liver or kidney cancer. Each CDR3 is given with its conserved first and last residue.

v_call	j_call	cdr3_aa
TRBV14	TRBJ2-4	CASSRGTDSIQYF
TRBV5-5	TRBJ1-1	CASSRTATRQLRGTEAFF
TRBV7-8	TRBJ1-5	CASSQDSNQPQHF
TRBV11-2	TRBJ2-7	CASSQEEWVAAPYEQYF
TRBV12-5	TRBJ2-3	CASVGLAYTDTQYF
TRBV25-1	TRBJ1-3	CASSEQKGNFGNTIYF
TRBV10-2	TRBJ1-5	CASHGGVGQPQHF
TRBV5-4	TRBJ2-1	CASSFPDRRNEQFF
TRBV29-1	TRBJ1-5	CSVGDQPQHF
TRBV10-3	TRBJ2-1	CAISDGTSGRSEQFF
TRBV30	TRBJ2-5	CAWSVRTGSEETQYF
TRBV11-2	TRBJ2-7	CASSLGTAYEQYF
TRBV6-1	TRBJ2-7	CASSSSGRGDYEQYF
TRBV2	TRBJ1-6	CASSEEGLYNSPLHF
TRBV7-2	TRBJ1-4	CASSLGRGNEKLFF
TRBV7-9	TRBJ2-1	CASSLITGTGRYEQFF
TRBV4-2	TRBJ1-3	CASSQETGTGSSNTIYF
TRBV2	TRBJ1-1	CASRDGQLNTEAFF
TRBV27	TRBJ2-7	CASSLSSYRTYEQYF
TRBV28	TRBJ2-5	CASRSRTYRETQYF
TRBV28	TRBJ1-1	CASSSRGAMNTEAFF
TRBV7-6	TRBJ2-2	CASSSGRSLMKELFF
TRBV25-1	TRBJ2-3	CASRFLGDTQYF
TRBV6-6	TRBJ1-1	CASSYVNTEAFF
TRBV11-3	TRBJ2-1	CASSFHQTGAHNEQFF
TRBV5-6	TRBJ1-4	CASSSPRSGTGNEKLFF
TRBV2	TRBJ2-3	CASKIAGSTDTQYF
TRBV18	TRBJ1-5	CASSTASGSNQPQHF
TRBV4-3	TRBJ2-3	CASSQVKGLAGGLTDTQYF
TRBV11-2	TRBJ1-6	CASSPSYNSPLHF
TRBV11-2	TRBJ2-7	CASSLEEGGIYEQYF
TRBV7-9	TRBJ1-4	CASSLEGAGEKLFF
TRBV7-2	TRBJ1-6	CASSRKTANNSPLHF
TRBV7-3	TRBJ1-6	CASSLSGQGYNSPLHF
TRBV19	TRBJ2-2	CASSKGQVSNTGELFF
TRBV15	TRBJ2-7	CATSRLFGTTYEQYF
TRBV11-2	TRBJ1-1	CASGITGPEAFF